This TCR beta chain was observed in a study of breast tumors, draining lymph nodes, adjacent tissues. Study-level results: Compared with basal-like, luminal-like tumors shared significantly more repertoire with nontumor tissue. That most tumor T cells come from lymph nodes remained unproven.

The V gene's germline CDR1 is SGHVS and CDR2 FNYEAQ. The CDR3 is made up of 15 amino acids. The J segment lost 2 bases and the V segment lost 5 bases, leaving 7 bases of the junction unmatched. Note on this clonotype: Its antigen remains unknown.

TCRdb independently ran MiXCR on the multiplex PCR reads; one entry per CDR3 protein. The table includes fewer than 25,000 distinct CDR3 sequences, roughly three quarters detected once. The J gene is TRBJ2-7, the V gene TRBV7-6; 9 nucleotides align to TRBD1. Material: tumor-adjacent breast tissue. The receptor's source is a female donor with breast cancer. Some clones in this sample may be carry-over from other donors' samples. The CDR3 DNA reads TGTGCCAGCAGCCCTCGACAGGGGGGCCCCTACGAGCAGTACTTC. This sequence encodes CASSPRQGGPYEQYF.